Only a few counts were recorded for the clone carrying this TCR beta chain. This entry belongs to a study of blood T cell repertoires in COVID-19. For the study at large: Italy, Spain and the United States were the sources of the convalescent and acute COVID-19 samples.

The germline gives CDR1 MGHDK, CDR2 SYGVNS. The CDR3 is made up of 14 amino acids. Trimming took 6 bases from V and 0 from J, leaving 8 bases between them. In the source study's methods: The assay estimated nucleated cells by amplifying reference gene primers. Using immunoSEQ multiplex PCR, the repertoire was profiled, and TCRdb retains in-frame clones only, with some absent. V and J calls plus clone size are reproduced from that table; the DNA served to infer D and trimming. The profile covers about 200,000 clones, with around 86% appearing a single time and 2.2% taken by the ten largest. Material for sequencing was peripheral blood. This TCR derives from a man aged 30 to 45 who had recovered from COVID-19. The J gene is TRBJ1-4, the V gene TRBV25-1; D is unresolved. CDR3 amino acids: CASSDSATNEKLFF. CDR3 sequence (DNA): TGTGCCAGCAGCGACTCGGCAACTAATGAAAAACTGTTTTTT.